The source of this TCR beta chain is a study of glioma-infiltrating T cells. Study-wide results and limits: Above-expected tissue-blood divergence occurred in all gliomas, most in low-grade ones.

The iRepertoire nested amplicon-rescue multiplex PCR amplified TCR alpha and beta CDR3s from RNA. Input was 100-400 ng of tissue mRNA or PBMC total RNA. TCRdb reanalysed the multiplex PCR reads using MiXCR and keeps one entry per CDR3 protein. The repertoire holds about 400,000 distinct CDR3 sequences, with roughly two fifths as singletons. This clonotype was found many times. Its target is unknown. The CDR3 contains 13 residues. Per the germline V gene, CDR1 is SGHAT and CDR2 is FQNNGV. V was pared by 4 bases and J by 4 bases, with 9 bases between. The chain uses TRBV11-2 and TRBJ2-3, with a possible D match to TRBD1 (5 bases). This sequence was found in a human donor with low-grade glioma or glioblastoma, undergoing nonglioma brain surgery, or in good health (not recorded which). The specimen sequenced was glioma tissue, nonneoplastic brain tissue, or PBMCs (not recorded which). The CDR3 DNA follows: TGTGCCAGCAGCTCAGGGCTCCCAGATACGCAGTATTTT. Its translation is CASSSGLPDTQYF.